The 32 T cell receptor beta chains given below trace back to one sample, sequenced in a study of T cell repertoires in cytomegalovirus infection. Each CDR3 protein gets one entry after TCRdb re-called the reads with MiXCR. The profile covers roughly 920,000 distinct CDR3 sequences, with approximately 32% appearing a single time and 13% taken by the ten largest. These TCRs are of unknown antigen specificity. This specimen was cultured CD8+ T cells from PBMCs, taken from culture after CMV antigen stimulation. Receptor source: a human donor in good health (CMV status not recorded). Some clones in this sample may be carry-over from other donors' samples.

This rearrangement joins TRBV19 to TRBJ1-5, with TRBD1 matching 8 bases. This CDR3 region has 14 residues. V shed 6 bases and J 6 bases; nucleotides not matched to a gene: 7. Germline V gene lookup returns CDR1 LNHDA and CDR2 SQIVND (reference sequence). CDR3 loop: CASSAGGAGQPQHF. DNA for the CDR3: TGTGCCAGTAGCGCAGGGGGCGCGGGTCAGCCCCAGCATTTT.

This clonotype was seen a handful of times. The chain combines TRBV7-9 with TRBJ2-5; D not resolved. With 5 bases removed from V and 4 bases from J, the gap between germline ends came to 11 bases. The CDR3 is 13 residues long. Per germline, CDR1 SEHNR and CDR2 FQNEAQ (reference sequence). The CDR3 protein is CASSHADRETQYF. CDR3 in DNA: TGTGCCAGCAGCCACGCTGATCGAGAGACCCAGTACTTC.

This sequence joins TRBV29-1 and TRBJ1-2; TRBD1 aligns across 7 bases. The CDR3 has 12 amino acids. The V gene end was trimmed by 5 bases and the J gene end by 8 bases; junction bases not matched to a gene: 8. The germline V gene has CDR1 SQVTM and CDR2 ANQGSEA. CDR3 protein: CSVRGGSKGYTF. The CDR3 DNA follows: TGCAGCGTTCGAGGGGGCTCTAAGGGCTACACCTTC.

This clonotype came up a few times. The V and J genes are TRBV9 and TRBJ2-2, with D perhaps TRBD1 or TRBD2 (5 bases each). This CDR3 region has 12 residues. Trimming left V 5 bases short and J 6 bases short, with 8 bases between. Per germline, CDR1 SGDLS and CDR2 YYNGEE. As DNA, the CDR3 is TGTGCCAGCAGGAGGGGCTCCGGGGAGCTGTTTTTT. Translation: CASRRGSGELFF.

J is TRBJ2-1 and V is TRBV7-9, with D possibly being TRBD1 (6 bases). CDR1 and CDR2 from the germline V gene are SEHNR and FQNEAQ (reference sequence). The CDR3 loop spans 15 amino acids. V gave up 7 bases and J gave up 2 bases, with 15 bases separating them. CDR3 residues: CASTFRWGPYNEQFF. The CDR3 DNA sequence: TGTGCCAGCACCTTCAGGTGGGGGCCCTACAATGAGCAGTTCTTC. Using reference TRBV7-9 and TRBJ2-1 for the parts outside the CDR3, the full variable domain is DTGVSQNPRHKITKRGQNVTFRCDPISEHNRLYWYRQTLGQGPEFLTYFQNEAQLEKSRLLSDRFSAERPKGSFSTLEIQRTEQGDSAMYLCASTFRWGPYNEQFFGPGTRLTVL.

For the CDR3, the DNA is TGTGCCAGCAGCTTAGGAGGGACAGGGGACTACGAGCAGTACGTC. Translated, it gives CASSLGGTGDYEQYV. The gene calls are TRBV11-2 and TRBJ2-7, with 10 bases fitting TRBD1. The CDR3 loop spans 15 amino acids. Trimming cost V 1 base and J 3 bases; bases outside gene matches: 3. Germline V gene sequence: CDR1 SGHAT, CDR2 FQNNGV.

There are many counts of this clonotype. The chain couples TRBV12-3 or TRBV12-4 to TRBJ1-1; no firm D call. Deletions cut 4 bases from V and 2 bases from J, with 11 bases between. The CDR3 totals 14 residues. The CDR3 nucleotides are TGTGCCAGCAGTTCAAACAGATATAACACTGAAGCTTTCTTT. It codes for CASSSNRYNTEAFF.

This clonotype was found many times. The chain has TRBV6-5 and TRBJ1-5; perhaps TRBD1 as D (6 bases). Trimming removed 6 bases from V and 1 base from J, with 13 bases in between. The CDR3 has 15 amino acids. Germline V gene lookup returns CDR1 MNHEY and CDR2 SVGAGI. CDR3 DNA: TGTGCCAGCAGAGACCAGGGGTCAAGCAATCAGCCCCAGCATTTT. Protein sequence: CASRDQGSSNQPQHF.

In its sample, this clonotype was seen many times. CDR3 loop: CASSLGASSYEQYF. DNA of the CDR3: TGTGCCAGCAGCTTGGGGGCGAGCTCCTACGAGCAGTACTTC. This chain links TRBV7-6 with TRBJ2-7; possible D gene TRBD1, 6 bases. The CDR3 extends over 14 amino acids. Germline V gene data show CDR1 as SGHVS and CDR2 as FNYEAQ. Trimming took off 3 bases at V and 0 bases at J, with 9 bases between the two ends.

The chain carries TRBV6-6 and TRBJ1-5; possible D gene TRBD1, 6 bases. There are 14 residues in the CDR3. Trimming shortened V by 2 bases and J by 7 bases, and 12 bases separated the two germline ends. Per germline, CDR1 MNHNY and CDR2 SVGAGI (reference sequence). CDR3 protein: CASSYPGVVQPQHF. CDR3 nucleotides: TGTGCCAGCAGTTACCCAGGGGTCGTCCAGCCCCAGCATTTT.

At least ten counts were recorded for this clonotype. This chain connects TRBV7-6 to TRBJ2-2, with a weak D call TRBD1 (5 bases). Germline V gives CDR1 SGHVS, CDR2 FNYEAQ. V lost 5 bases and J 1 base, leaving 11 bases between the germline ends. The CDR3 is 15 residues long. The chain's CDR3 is CASSGDRENTGELFF. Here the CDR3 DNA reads TGTGCCAGCAGCGGCGACAGAGAGAACACCGGGGAGCTGTTTTTT.

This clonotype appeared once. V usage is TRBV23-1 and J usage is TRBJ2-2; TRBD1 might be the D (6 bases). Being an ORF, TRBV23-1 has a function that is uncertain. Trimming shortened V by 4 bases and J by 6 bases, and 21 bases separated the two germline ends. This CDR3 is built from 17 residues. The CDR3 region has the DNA TGCGCCAGCAGTCGCCACACACCAGCGCAGGGGTCCGGGGAGCTGTTTTTT. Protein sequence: CASSRHTPAQGSGELFF.

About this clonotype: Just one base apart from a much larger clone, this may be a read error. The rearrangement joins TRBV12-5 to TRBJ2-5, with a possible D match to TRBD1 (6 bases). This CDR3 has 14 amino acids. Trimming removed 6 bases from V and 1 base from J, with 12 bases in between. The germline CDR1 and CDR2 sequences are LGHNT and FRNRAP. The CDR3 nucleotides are TGTGCTAGTGGCATGGACAGCACCCAAGAGACCCAGTACTTC. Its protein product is CASGMDSTQETQYF.

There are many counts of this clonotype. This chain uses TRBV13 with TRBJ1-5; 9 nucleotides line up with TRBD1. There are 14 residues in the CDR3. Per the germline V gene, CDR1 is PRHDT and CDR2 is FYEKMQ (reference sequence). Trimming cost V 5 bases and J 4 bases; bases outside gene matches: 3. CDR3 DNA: TGTGCCAGCAGCATGGGACAGGGAAATCAGCCCCAGCATTTT. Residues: CASSMGQGNQPQHF.

CDR3 protein: CASSQGLGYEQYV. CDR3 bases: TGTGCCAGCAGTCAGGGACTGGGATACGAGCAGTACGTC. V is TRBV4-1 and J is TRBJ2-7, with D perhaps matching TRBD2 (6 bases). There are 13 residues in the CDR3. Germline loops: CDR1 MGHRA, CDR2 YSYEKL.

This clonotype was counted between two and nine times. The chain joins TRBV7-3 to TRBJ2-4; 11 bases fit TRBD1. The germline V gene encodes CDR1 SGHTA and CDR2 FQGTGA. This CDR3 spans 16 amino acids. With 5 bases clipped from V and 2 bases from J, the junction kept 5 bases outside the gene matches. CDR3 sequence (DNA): TGTGCCAGCAGCACCCGGACAGGGGGCACCAAAAACATTCAGTACTTC. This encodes CASSTRTGGTKNIQYF. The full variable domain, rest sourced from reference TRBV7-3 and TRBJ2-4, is GAGVSQTPSNKVTEKGKYVELRCDPISGHTALYWYRQSLGQGPEFLIYFQGTGAADDSGLPNDRFFAVRPEGSVSTLKIQRTERGDSAVYLCASSTRTGGTKNIQYFGAGTRLSVL.

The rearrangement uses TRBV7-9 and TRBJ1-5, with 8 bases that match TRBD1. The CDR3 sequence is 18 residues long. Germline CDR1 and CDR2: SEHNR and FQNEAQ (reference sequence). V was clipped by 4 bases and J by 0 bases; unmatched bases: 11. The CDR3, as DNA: TGTGCCAGCAGCTCTACTGGTGGACAGGGAGATAGCAATCAGCCCCAGCATTTT. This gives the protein CASSSTGGQGDSNQPQHF.

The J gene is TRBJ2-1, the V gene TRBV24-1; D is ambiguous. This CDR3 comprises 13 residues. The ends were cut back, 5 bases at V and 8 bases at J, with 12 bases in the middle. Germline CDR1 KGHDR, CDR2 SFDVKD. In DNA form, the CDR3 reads TGTGCCACCAGTGGACACCTACACCATGAGCAGTTCTTC. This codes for CATSGHLHHEQFF.

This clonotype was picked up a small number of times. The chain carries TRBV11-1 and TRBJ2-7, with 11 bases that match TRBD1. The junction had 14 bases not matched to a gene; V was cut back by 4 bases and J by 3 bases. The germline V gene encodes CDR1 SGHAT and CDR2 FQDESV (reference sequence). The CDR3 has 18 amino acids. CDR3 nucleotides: TGTGCCAGCAGCTCCCCCCGAGAGGACAGGGGGCAGAGCTACGAGCAGTACTTC. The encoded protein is CASSSPREDRGQSYEQYF.

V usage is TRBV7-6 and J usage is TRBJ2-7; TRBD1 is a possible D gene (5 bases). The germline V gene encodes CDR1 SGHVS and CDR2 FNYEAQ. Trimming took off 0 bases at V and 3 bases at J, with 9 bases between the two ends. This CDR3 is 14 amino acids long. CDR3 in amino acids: CASSLASTDYEQYF. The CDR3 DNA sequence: TGTGCCAGCAGCTTAGCTTCGACAGACTACGAGCAGTACTTC.

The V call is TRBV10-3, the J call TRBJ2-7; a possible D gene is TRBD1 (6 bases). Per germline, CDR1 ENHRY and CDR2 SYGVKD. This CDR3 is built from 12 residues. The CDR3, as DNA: TGTGTCTCAGAGGGGTCTGGGGGCGAGCATTACGTC. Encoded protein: CVSEGSGGEHYV.

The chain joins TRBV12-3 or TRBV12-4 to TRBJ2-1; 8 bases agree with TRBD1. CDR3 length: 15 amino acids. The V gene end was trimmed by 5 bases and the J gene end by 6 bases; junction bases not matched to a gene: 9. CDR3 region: CASSPTGDFRNEQFF. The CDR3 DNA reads TGTGCCAGCAGTCCGACAGGGGATTTTCGCAATGAGCAGTTCTTC.

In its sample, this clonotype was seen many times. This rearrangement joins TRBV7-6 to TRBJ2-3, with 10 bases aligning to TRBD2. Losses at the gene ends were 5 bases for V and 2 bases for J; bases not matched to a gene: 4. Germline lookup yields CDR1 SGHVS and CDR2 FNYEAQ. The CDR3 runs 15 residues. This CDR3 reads CASSPSGGPTDTQYF. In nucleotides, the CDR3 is TGTGCCAGCAGCCCTAGCGGGGGTCCCACAGATACGCAGTATTTT.

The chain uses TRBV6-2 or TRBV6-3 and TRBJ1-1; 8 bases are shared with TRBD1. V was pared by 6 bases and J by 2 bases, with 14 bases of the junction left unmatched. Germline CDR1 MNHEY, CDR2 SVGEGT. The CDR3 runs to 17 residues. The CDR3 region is CASSHPLRDRLNTEAFF. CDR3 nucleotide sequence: TGTGCCAGCAGCCACCCGTTGCGGGACAGGTTAAACACTGAAGCTTTCTTT.

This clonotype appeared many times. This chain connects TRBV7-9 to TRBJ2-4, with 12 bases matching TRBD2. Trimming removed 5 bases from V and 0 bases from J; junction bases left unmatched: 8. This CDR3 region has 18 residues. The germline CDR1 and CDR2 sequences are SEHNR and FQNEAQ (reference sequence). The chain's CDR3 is CASSPTSGGFLAKNIQYF. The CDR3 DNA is TGTGCCAGCAGCCCGACTAGCGGGGGATTCCTAGCCAAAAACATTCAGTACTTC.

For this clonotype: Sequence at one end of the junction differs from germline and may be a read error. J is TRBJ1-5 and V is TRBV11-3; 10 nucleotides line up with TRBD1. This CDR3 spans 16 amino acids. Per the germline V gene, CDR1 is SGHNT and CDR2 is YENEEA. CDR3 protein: CASSLVGQGSNQHQHF. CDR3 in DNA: TGTGCCAGCAGCTTAGTGGGACAGGGGAGCAATCAGCACCAGCATTTT.

CDR3 nucleotides: TGTGCCAGCAGTTACCCTGAGCAACCGGGACAGGGGGCCGTTCCGAGCTCCTACAATGAGCAGTTCTTC. Its protein product is CASSYPEQPGQGAVPSSYNEQFF. This chain uses TRBV6-6 with TRBJ2-1, with 12 positions matching TRBD1. With 2 bases clipped from V and 0 bases from J, the junction kept 20 bases outside the gene matches. Germline V gene lookup returns CDR1 MNHNY and CDR2 SVGAGI (reference sequence). This CDR3 is 23 amino acids long.

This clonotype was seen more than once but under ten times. CDR3 DNA sequence: TGCGCCAGCAGCCAAGTCCTAGGGGATGTGGGATCCATATATTTT. It codes for CASSQVLGDVGSIYF. The chain couples TRBV4-1 to TRBJ1-3, with D possibly TRBD1 on 5 matching bases. Trimming left V 1 base short and J 11 bases short, with 18 bases between. Germline loops: CDR1 MGHRA, CDR2 YSYEKL. The CDR3 extends over 15 amino acids.

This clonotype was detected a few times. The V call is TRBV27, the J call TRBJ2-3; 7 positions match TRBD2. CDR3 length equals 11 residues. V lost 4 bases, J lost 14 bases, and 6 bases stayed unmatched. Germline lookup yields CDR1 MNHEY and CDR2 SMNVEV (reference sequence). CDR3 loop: CASSSGLVPYF. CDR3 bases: TGTGCCAGCAGTTCTGGACTAGTCCCGTATTTT.

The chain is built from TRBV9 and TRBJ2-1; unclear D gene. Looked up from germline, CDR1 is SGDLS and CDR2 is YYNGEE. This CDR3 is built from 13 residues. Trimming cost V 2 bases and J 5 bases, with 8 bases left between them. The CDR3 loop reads CASSVDGHNEQFF. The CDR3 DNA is TGTGCCAGCAGCGTCGACGGTCACAATGAGCAGTTCTTC.

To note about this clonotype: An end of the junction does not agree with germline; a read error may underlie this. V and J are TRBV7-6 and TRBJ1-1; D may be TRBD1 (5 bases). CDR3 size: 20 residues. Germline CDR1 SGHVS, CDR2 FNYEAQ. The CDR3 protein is CASSLVLGGKRATENTEASF. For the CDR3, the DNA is TGTGCCAGCAGCTTAGTCTTGGGGGGAAAAAGGGCTACGGAGAACACTGAAGCTTCCTTT.

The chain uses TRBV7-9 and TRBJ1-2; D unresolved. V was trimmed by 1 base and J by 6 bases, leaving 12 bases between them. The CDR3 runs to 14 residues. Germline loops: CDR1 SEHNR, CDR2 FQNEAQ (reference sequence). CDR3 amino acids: CASSLDIAADGYTF. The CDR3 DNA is TGTGCCAGCAGCTTAGATATAGCGGCGGATGGCTACACCTTC. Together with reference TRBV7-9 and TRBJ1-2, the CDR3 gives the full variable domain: DTGVSQNPRHKITKRGQNVTFRCDPISEHNRLYWYRQTLGQGPEFLTYFQNEAQLEKSRLLSDRFSAERPKGSFSTLEIQRTEQGDSAMYLCASSLDIAADGYTFGSGTRLTVV.